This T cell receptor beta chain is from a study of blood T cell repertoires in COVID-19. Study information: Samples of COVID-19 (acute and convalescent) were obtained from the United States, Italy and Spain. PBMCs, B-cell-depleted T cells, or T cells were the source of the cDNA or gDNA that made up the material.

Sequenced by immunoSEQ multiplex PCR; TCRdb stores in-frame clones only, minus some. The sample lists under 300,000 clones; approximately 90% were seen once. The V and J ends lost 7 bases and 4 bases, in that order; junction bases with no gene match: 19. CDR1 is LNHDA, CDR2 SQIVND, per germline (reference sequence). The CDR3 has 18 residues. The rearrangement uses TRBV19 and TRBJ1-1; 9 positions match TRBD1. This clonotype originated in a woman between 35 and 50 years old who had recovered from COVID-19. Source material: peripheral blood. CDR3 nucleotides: TGTGCCAGTACCGTATTTAGGACAGGGGAGGGTCGCTCCACTGAAGCTTTCTTT. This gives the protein CASTVFRTGEGRSTEAFF.